One and the same sample provided the 30 T cell receptor beta chains below, sequenced in a study of shared clonotypes between healthy human individuals. CD45RO-negative CD8 cells positively selected for CCR7 made up the naive population, which excluded terminally differentiated effector memory CD45RA+ cells. TCRdb's table, derived via immunoSEQ multiplex PCR, lists solely in-frame clones and lacks some. The sample includes roughly 810,000 clones, about 96% seen only once; the top ten take less than 0.25%. The source material was naive CD8+ T cells sorted from blood. These receptors came from a man aged 30 to 39 in good health.

This rearrangement joins TRBV28 to TRBJ2-5, with D tentatively TRBD2 (6 bases). Trimming took off 4 bases at V and 2 bases at J, with 8 bases between the two ends. Germline CDR1 is MDHEN and CDR2 is SYDVKM. CDR3 length equals 13 residues. CDR3: CASSSGLQETQYF. The CDR3 DNA follows: TGTGCCAGCAGTTCGGGACTGCAAGAGACCCAGTACTTC. Filled out from reference TRBV28 and TRBJ2-5, the complete variable domain reads DVKVTQSSRYLVKRTGEKVFLECVQDMDHENMFWYRQDPGLGLRLIYFSYDVKMKEKGDIPEGYSVSREKKERFSLILESASTNQTSMYLCASSSGLQETQYFGPGTRLLVL.

The CDR3 sequence: CASSLIGGGYNEQFF. DNA of the CDR3: TGTGCCAGCAGCTTAATAGGCGGGGGCTACAATGAGCAGTTCTTC. The V call is TRBV7-2, the J call TRBJ2-1, with 7 bases identical to TRBD2. The CDR3 is 15 amino acids. V was pared by 2 bases and J by 3 bases, with 4 bases of the junction left unmatched. Germline V gene data show CDR1 as SGHTA and CDR2 as FQGNSA.

The V call is TRBV25-1, the J call TRBJ2-3, with D unresolved. Trimming removed 3 bases at V and 2 bases at J, with 6 bases between. This CDR3 region has 13 residues. Germline V gene lookup returns CDR1 MGHDK and CDR2 SYGVNS. In DNA, the CDR3 is TGTGCCAGCAGTGACCGGATCACAGATACGCAGTATTTT. This encodes CASSDRITDTQYF.

V is TRBV10-2 and J is TRBJ2-7, with D possibly being TRBD1 (5 bases). Trimming pared 7 bases from V and 2 bases from J, leaving 9 bases between. This CDR3 has 12 residues. Germline assignment: CDR1 WSHSY and CDR2 SAAADI. CDR3 DNA: TGCGCCAGCAAACAGGACCCCTACGAGCAGTACTTC. Translation: CASKQDPYEQYF.

This sequence joins TRBV27 and TRBJ2-7, with unresolved D. Per germline, CDR1 MNHEY and CDR2 SMNVEV (reference sequence). CDR3 length: 14 residues. With 3 bases removed from V and 0 bases from J, the gap between germline ends came to 9 bases. The CDR3 protein is CASSLGDSSYEQYF. The DNA of the CDR3 is TGTGCCAGCAGTTTGGGTGACTCCTCCTACGAGCAGTACTTC.

The V call is TRBV6-1, the J call TRBJ2-7; no reliable D call. Germline assignment: CDR1 MNHNS and CDR2 SASEGT. The ends were cut back, 1 base at V and 2 bases at J, with 9 bases in the middle. The CDR3 consists of 14 residues. CDR3 region: CASSEDETPYEQYF. CDR3 sequence (DNA): TGTGCCAGCAGTGAAGATGAGACACCCTACGAGCAGTACTTC.

The chain recombines TRBV13 with TRBJ2-1; 11 nucleotides match TRBD2. The junction had 9 bases not matched to a gene; V was cut back by 5 bases and J by 9 bases. Per germline, CDR1 PRHDT and CDR2 FYEKMQ (reference sequence). The CDR3 is made up of 15 amino acids. CDR3 bases: TGTGCCAGCAGCAAATATAGCGGGAGGGCCGGTGAGCAGTTCTTC. It codes for CASSKYSGRAGEQFF.

This chain links TRBV7-9 with TRBJ2-1; 13 bases agree with TRBD2. V lost 8 bases, J lost 4 bases, and 14 bases stayed unmatched. The CDR3 runs to 18 residues. The germline V gene encodes CDR1 SEHNR and CDR2 FQNEAQ (reference sequence). This CDR3 reads CASDTIGRGLAGYNEQFF. Written as DNA, the CDR3 is TGTGCCAGCGATACGATAGGTCGGGGACTAGCGGGATACAATGAGCAGTTCTTC.

This chain connects TRBV4-1 to TRBJ2-7; D is uncertain. The CDR3 totals 14 residues. V lost 2 bases and J 1 base, leaving 9 bases between the germline ends. Germline assignment: CDR1 MGHRA and CDR2 YSYEKL. The CDR3 spells CASSQTGWSYEQYF. The CDR3 bases are TGCGCCAGCAGCCAAACCGGGTGGTCCTACGAGCAGTACTTC.

Remarks on this clone: Other DNA sequences in the sample encode the same CDR3. The CDR3 coding sequence is TGTGCCAGCAGCTTAGTCGCTAGCGGTACCTACGAGCAGTACTTC. Translating it yields CASSLVASGTYEQYF. The chain has TRBV7-9 and TRBJ2-7; TRBD2 agrees at 7 bases. Germline CDR1 reads SEHNR; CDR2 reads FQNEAQ (reference sequence). The junction had 5 bases not matched to a gene; V was cut back by 1 base and J by 2 bases. The CDR3 loop spans 15 amino acids. Complete variable domain (other parts from reference TRBV7-9 and TRBJ2-7): DTGVSQNPRHKITKRGQNVTFRCDPISEHNRLYWYRQTLGQGPEFLTYFQNEAQLEKSRLLSDRFSAERPKGSFSTLEIQRTEQGDSAMYLCASSLVASGTYEQYFGPGTRLTVT.

J is TRBJ2-7 and V is TRBV7-2, with 12 bases matching TRBD2. CDR1 is SGHTA, CDR2 FQGNSA, per germline. The CDR3 is 15 amino acids. J was trimmed by 4 bases and V by 5 bases; bases with no gene match: 6. CDR3 loop: CASSTGTSGLYEQYF. The CDR3 DNA is TGTGCCAGCAGCACCGGGACTAGCGGGCTGTACGAGCAGTACTTC.

The CDR3 DNA is TGTGCCAGCAGTTGGATGGGGCCGAGCTCCTACAATGAGCAGTTCTTC. Its protein product is CASSWMGPSSYNEQFF. The chain has TRBV27 and TRBJ2-1, with D perhaps matching TRBD1 (5 bases). V was trimmed by 4 bases and J by 0 bases, leaving 13 bases between them. This CDR3 region has 16 residues. The germline CDR1 and CDR2 sequences are MNHEY and SMNVEV (reference sequence).

The chain has TRBV9 and TRBJ2-2; 9 bases match TRBD2. The CDR3 extends over 18 amino acids. With V trimmed by 0 bases and J by 4 bases, 10 bases remained unmatched. Germline V gene sequence: CDR1 SGDLS, CDR2 YYNGEE. The CDR3 here is CASSVVDSGSTGTGELFF. In DNA, the CDR3 is TGTGCCAGCAGCGTAGTTGATAGCGGGAGTACGGGCACCGGGGAGCTGTTTTTT.

This chain links TRBV28 with TRBJ2-7, with TRBD2 matching 8 bases. V gave up 4 bases and J gave up 4 bases; unmatched junction bases: 6. Per the germline V gene, CDR1 is MDHEN and CDR2 is SYDVKM. This CDR3 is 14 amino acids long. CDR3 bases: TGTGCCAGCAGTTCGGCGGGGGGACGGTACGAGCAGTACTTC. The encoded protein is CASSSAGGRYEQYF.

On this clone: Other DNA sequences in the sample encode the same CDR3. The rearrangement links TRBV5-1 to TRBJ2-7; tentatively, D is TRBD2 (5 bases). The CDR3 contains 12 residues. Per the germline V gene, CDR1 is SGHRS and CDR2 is YFSETQ. Trimming cost V 4 bases and J 3 bases, with 8 bases left between them. CDR3 sequence (DNA): TGCGCCAGCAGCCCCCGGGGCTACGAGCAGTACTTC. Its translation: CASSPRGYEQYF.

This CDR3 reads CASSLYLTRTTDTQYF. CDR3 in DNA: TGTGCCAGCAGCTTATATTTAACCAGGACAACAGATACGCAGTATTTT. The chain has TRBV7-9 and TRBJ2-3; TRBD1 is a possible D gene (5 bases). The CDR3 totals 16 residues. V was pared by 2 bases and J by 3 bases, with 15 bases between. Germline V gene lookup returns CDR1 SEHNR and CDR2 FQNEAQ (reference sequence).

The chain couples TRBV27 to TRBJ1-5; D is unresolved. The CDR3 has 14 residues. Germline V CDR1 and CDR2: MNHEY, SMNVEV (reference sequence). V dropped 2 bases and J dropped 3 bases, with 8 bases sitting between them. CDR3 coding DNA: TGTGCCAGCAGTTTAAACCCGATCAATCAGCCCCAGCATTTT. Protein sequence: CASSLNPINQPQHF.

The V and J genes are TRBV11-2 and TRBJ1-4, with D possibly being TRBD1 (6 bases). V was pared by 4 bases and J by 10 bases, with 7 bases between. Germline V gene data show CDR1 as SGHAT and CDR2 as FQNNGV. The CDR3 has 11 residues. DNA for the CDR3: TGTGCCAGCAGCTCGACAGGAAAACTGTTTTTT. As protein: CASSSTGKLFF.

This clone was observed a few times. The chain links TRBV6-1 to TRBJ2-7, with TRBD1 identical over 11 bases. The CDR3 is made up of 15 amino acids. V lost 2 bases and J lost 5; bases outside the gene matches: 5. Germline loops: CDR1 MNHNS, CDR2 SASEGT. CDR3 sequence (DNA): TGTGCCAGCAGTGAATGGGGACAGGGGGTCAACGAGCAGTACTTC. This codes for CASSEWGQGVNEQYF.

This clone was counted once. V usage is TRBV7-9 and J usage is TRBJ2-6, with D uncertain. Germline V gives CDR1 SEHNR, CDR2 FQNEAQ (reference sequence). This CDR3 has 17 amino acids. V was shortened by 3 bases and J by 0 bases, with 12 bases between the two germline ends. In DNA form, the CDR3 reads TGTGCCAGCAGCTTTTCGCTGGGGAACTCTGGGGCCAACGTCCTGACTTTC. Its translation: CASSFSLGNSGANVLTF.

Written as DNA, the CDR3 is TGTGCCAGCAGCCAAGAGCTGGGTAGGTCACCCGAGCAGTACTTC. Translated, it gives CASSQELGRSPEQYF. The V gene is TRBV4-2, the J gene TRBJ2-7; D is undetermined. From germline, CDR1 is LGHNA and CDR2 YNFKEQ. The CDR3 runs 15 residues. Trimming left V 0 bases short and J 6 bases short, with 15 bases between.

The chain carries TRBV2 and TRBJ2-2; D gene ambiguous. The CDR3 covers 11 residues. Trimming left V 4 bases short and J 4 bases short, with 1 base between. Looked up from germline, CDR1 is SNHLY and CDR2 is FYNNEI. CDR3 amino acids: CASSGTGELFF. CDR3 nucleotide sequence: TGTGCCAGCAGTGGCACCGGGGAGCTGTTTTTT.

This clone has a single count. The J gene is TRBJ2-7, the V gene TRBV6-6; D tentatively fits TRBD1 or TRBD2 (5 bases each). V was pared by 6 bases and J by 13 bases, with 13 bases between. The CDR3 is made up of 10 amino acids. Per germline, CDR1 MNHNY and CDR2 SVGAGI (reference sequence). CDR3 DNA sequence: TGTGCCAGCAGGGGAGACAGTACCTACTTC. Translation gives CASRGDSTYF.

The chain links TRBV7-2 to TRBJ2-3; a weak D match, TRBD2 (6 bases). V dropped 1 base and J dropped 4 bases, with 12 bases sitting between them. Germline CDR1 SGHTA, CDR2 FQGNSA. This CDR3 spans 15 amino acids. This CDR3 reads CASSLVGGTADTQYF. The CDR3 DNA is TGTGCCAGCAGCTTAGTAGGCGGGACGGCAGATACGCAGTATTTT.

This rearrangement joins TRBV11-2 to TRBJ2-1, with TRBD2 matching 9 bases. This CDR3 has 18 residues. The junction had 14 bases not matched to a gene; V was cut back by 0 bases and J by 8 bases. The germline CDR1 and CDR2 sequences are SGHAT and FQNNGV. As DNA, the CDR3 is TGTGCCAGCAGCTTAGAGCCGCGGACGGCGGGAGGGCCTTATGAGCAGTTCTTC. Its protein product is CASSLEPRTAGGPYEQFF.

The chain employs TRBV15 and TRBJ2-2; no clear D. CDR3 length: 16 amino acids. Between the trimmed V and J ends, which lost 4 bases and 4 bases, there was a span of 16 bases. Per the germline V gene, CDR1 is LNHNV and CDR2 is YYDKDF (reference sequence). The CDR3 sequence: CATSNRSNWSTGELFF. As DNA, the CDR3 is TGTGCCACCAGCAACCGATCAAACTGGAGCACCGGGGAGCTGTTTTTT.

This chain uses TRBV27 with TRBJ2-7; D unresolved. CDR1 MNHEY and CDR2 SMNVEV come from the germline V gene (reference sequence). This CDR3 is 15 amino acids long. Trimming took off 6 bases at V and 0 bases at J, with 15 bases between the two ends. In nucleotides, the CDR3 is TGTGCCAGCAGCCTCCTGGGCGGTAGCTCCTACGAGCAGTACTTC. Translation: CASSLLGGSSYEQYF.

CDR3 nucleotides: TGTGCCAGCAGTGAAGGGTTACGCTACGAGCAGTACTTC. The encoded protein is CASSEGLRYEQYF. The gene calls are TRBV6-1 and TRBJ2-7; D is unresolved. The CDR3 extends over 13 amino acids. Looked up from germline, CDR1 is MNHNS and CDR2 is SASEGT. With 1 base removed from V and 3 bases from J, the gap between germline ends came to 7 bases.

Comments on this clone: A read error is possible here, since a much larger clone lies one base away. In the same sample, other DNA sequences code for this CDR3. The chain couples TRBV2 to TRBJ2-1; D is undetermined. Germline loops: CDR1 SNHLY, CDR2 FYNNEI. This CDR3 spans 10 amino acids. Trimming removed 4 bases at V and 6 bases at J, with 1 base between. The CDR3 loop reads CASSGNEQFF. CDR3 nucleotide sequence: TGTGCCAGCAGTGGCAATGAGCAGTTCTTC.

V is TRBV10-3 and J is TRBJ2-7, with a weak D call TRBD1 (5 bases). V was cut by 0 bases and J by 6 bases, with 15 bases left in between. This CDR3 spans 15 amino acids. Germline CDR1 ENHRY, CDR2 SYGVKD. CDR3 DNA: TGTGCCATCAGTGAGTCTCAGGGCCAGGCGATCGAGCAGTACTTC. Protein product: CAISESQGQAIEQYF.